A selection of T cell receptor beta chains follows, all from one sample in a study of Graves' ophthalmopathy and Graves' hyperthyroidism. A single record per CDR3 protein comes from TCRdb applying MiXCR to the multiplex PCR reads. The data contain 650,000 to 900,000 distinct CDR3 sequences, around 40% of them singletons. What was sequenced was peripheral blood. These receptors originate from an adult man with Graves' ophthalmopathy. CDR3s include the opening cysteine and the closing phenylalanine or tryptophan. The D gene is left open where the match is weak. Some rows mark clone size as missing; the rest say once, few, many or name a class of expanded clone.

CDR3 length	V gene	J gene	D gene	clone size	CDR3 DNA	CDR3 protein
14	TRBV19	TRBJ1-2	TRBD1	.	TGTGCCAGTAGTGTTTCGACAGGGGAAGGAGGCTACACCTTC	CASSVSTGEGGYTF
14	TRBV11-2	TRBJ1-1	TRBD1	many	TGTGCCAGCAGCTTAGCTCCAGGGGGCACTGAAGCTTTCTTT	CASSLAPGGTEAFF
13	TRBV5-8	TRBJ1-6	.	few	TGTGCAGAACAGGAGGAATATAATTCACCCCTCCACTTT	CAEQEEYNSPLHF
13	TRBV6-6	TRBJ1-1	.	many	TGTGCCAGCAGCAGACTTAAGAACACTGAAGCTTTCTTT	CASSRLKNTEAFF
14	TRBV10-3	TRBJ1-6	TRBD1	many	TGTGCCATCAGTGCGGGCAGGGGGAATTCACCCCTCCACTTT	CAISAGRGNSPLHF
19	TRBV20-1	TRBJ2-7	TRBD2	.	TGCAGTGCAGAAGATACCGGGACAGGGGGACTAGCGGGGACCTACGAGCAGTACTTC	CSAEDTGTGGLAGTYEQYF
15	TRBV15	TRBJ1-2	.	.	TGTGCCACCAGCAGAGATCAGGGTGTTTCTAATGGCTACACCTTC	CATSRDQGVSNGYTF
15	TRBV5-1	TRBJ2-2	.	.	TGCGCCAGCGGCTTCAGCGGGCCGAACACCGGGGAGCTGTTTTTT	CASGFSGPNTGELFF
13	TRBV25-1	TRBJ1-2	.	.	TGTGCCAGCAGGAGTCAGGGGAACTATGGCTACACCTTC	CASRSQGNYGYTF
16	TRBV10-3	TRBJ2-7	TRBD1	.	TGTGCCAGCAGTTACCGACCCGGACAGGGGGCCTACGAGCAGTACTTC	CASSYRPGQGAYEQYF
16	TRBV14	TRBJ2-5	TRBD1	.	TGTGCCAGCAGCCATCCGGACAGGGGGCTCCAAGAGACCCAGTACTTC	CASSHPDRGLQETQYF
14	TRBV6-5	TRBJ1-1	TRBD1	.	TGTGCCAGCAGACGAGGGGGCGTGAACACTGAAGCTTTCTTT	CASRRGGVNTEAFF
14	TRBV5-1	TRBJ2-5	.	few	TGCGCCAGCAGCCATGGGGACGGACAAGAGACCCAGTACTTC	CASSHGDGQETQYF
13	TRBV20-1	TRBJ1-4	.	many	TGCAGTGCCCCCCGTGGTTCGGATGAAAAACTGTTTTTT	CSAPRGSDEKLFF
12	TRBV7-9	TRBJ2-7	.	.	TGTGCCAGCAGCTCCTCGACCAGGGAGCAGTACTTC	CASSSSTREQYF
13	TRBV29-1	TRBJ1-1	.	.	TGCAGCAGCCGCAGGGGCGAGGACACTGAAGCTTTCTTT	CSSRRGEDTEAFF
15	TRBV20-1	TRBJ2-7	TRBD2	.	TGCAGTGCTAGAGTCCCCCTAGCGGGAGCCCACGAGCAGTACTTC	CSARVPLAGAHEQYF
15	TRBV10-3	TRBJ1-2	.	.	TGTGCCAGCAGTTTCAAACAGGTCGTCAACTATGGCTACACCTTC	CASSFKQVVNYGYTF
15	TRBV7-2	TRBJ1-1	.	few	TGTGCCAGCAGCTCGGACGGACGGATGAACACTGAAGCTTTCTTT	CASSSDGRMNTEAFF
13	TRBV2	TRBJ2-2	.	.	TGTGCCAGCCGTGTCTTCAACACCGGGGAGCTGTTTTTT	CASRVFNTGELFF
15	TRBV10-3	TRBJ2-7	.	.	TGTGCCAGCAGTTACCTGGGACTTTCTTCCTACGAGCAGTACTTC	CASSYLGLSSYEQYF
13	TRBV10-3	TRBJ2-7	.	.	TGTGCCAGCAGTGTGTACAGGGCCTACGAGCAGTACTTC	CASSVYRAYEQYF
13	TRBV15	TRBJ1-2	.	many	TGTGCCACCAGCAGAGATGCCCGATATGGCTACACCTTC	CATSRDARYGYTF
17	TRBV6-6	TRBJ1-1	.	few	TGTGCCAGCAGTTACGGTAAATATATGGAGGGGGACACTGAAGCTTTCTTT	CASSYGKYMEGDTEAFF